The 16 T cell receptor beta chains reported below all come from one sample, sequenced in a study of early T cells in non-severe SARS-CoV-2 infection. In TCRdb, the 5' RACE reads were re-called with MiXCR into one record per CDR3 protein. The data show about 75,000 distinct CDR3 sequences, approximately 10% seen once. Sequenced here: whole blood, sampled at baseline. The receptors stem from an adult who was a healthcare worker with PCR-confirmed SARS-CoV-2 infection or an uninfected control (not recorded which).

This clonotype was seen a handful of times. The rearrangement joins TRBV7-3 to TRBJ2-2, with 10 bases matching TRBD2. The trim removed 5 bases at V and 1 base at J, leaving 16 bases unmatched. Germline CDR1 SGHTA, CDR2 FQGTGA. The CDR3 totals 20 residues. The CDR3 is CASSPTRPLAGAGNTGELFF. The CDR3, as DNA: TGTGCCAGCAGCCCTACCCGCCCGCTAGCGGGGGCCGGGAACACCGGGGAGCTGTTTTTT.

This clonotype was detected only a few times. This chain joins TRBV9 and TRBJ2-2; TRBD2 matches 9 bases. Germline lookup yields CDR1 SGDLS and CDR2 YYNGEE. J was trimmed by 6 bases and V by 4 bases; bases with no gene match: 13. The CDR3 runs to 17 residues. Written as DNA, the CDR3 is TGTGCCAGCAGCACGGGCCCTGTAGCGGGGGAGGCCGGGGAGCTGTTTTTT. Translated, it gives CASSTGPVAGEAGELFF.

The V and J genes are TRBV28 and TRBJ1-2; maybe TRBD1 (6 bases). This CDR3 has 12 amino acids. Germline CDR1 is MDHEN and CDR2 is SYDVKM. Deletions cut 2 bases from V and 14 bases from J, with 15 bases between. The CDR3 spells CASSLLTGSKTF. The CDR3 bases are TGTGCCAGCAGTTTACTAACAGGGTCTAAAACCTTC.

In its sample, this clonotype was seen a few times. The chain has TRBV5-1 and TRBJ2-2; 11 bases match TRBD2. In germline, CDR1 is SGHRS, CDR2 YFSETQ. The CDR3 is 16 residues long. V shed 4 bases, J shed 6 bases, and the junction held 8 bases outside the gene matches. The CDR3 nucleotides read TGCGCCAGCAGCCCCCTTAGCGGGGGGGCCCCCGGGGAGCTGTTTTTT. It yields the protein CASSPLSGGAPGELFF.

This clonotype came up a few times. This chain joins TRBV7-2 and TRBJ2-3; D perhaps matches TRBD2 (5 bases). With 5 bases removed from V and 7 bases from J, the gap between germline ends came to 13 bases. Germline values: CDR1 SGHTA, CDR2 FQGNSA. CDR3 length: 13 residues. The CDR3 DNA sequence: TGTGCCAGCAGCCCTAGCCCGCTGAATACGCAGTATTTT. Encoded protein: CASSPSPLNTQYF. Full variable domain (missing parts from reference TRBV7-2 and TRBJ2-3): GAGVSQSPSNKVTEKGKDVELRCDPISGHTALYWYRQSLGQGLEFLIYFQGNSAPDKSGLPSDRFSAERTGGSVSTLTIQRTQQEDSAVYLCASSPSPLNTQYFGPGTRLTVL.

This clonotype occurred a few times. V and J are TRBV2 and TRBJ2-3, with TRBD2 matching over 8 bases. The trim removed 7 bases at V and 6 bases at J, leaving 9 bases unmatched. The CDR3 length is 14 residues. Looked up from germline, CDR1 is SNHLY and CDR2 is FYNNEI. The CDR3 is CASIPSGGGDTQYF. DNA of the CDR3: TGTGCCAGCATCCCCAGCGGGGGCGGGGATACGCAGTATTTT.

The CDR3 protein is CASSRTEAYGYTF. For the CDR3, the DNA is TGTGCCAGCAGCCGGACAGAGGCCTATGGCTACACCTTC. The chain combines TRBV5-6 with TRBJ1-2; weak D call: TRBD1 (6 bases). V lost 4 bases, J lost 4 bases, and 11 bases lay in between. CDR3 length: 13 residues. Germline values: CDR1 SGHDT, CDR2 YYEEEE.

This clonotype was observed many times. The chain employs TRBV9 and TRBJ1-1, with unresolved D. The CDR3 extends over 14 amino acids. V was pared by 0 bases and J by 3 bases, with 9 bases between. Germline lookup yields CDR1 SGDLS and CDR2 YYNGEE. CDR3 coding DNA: TGTGCCAGCAGCGTAGATTTCGGGGACACTGAAGCTTTCTTT. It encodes CASSVDFGDTEAFF.

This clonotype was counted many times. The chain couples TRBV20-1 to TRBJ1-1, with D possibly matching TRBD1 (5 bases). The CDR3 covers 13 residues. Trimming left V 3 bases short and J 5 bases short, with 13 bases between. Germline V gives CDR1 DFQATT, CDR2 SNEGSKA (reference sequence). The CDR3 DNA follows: TGCAGTGCTAGCGGCAGGGCGGTTACTGAAGCTTTCTTT. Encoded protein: CSASGRAVTEAFF.

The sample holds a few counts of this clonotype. CDR3 bases: TGTGCCAGCAGTAAATGGACAGGTTCGACCGGGGAGCTGTTTTTT. This encodes CASSKWTGSTGELFF. The gene calls are TRBV28 and TRBJ2-2; 7 bases are shared with TRBD1. Germline lookup yields CDR1 MDHEN and CDR2 SYDVKM. J lost 5 bases, V lost 5 bases, and 8 bases had no gene match. The CDR3 has 15 amino acids.

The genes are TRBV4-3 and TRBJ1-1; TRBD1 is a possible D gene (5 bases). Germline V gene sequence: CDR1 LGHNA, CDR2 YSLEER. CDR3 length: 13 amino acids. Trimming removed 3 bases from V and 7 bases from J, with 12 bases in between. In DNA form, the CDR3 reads TGCGCCAGCAGCCAGCTTCCGGGACTTGAAGCTTTCTTT. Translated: CASSQLPGLEAFF.

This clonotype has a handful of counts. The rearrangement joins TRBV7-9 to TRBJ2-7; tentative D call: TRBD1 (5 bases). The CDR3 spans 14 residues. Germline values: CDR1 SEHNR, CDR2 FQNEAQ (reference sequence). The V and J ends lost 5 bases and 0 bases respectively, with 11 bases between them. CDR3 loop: CASSQTGSSYEQYF. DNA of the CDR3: TGTGCCAGCAGCCAAACAGGTAGCTCCTACGAGCAGTACTTC.

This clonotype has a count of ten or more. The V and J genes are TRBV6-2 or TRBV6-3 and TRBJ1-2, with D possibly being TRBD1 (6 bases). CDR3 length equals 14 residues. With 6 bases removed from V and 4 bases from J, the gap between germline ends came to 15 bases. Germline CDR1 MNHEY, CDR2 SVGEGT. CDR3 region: CASSSIGQFYGYTF. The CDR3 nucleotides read TGTGCCAGCAGCTCCATCGGACAGTTCTATGGCTACACCTTC.

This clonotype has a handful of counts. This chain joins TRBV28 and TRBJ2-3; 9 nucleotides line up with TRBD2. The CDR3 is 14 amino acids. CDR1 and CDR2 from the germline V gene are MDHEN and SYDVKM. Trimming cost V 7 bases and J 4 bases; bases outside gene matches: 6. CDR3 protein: CASTGGGAPDTQYF. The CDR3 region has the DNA TGTGCCAGCACGGGCGGGGGGGCACCAGATACGCAGTATTTT. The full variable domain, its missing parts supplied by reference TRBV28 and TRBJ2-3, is DVKVTQSSRYLVKRTGEKVFLECVQDMDHENMFWYRQDPGLGLRLIYFSYDVKMKEKGDIPEGYSVSREKKERFSLILESASTNQTSMYLCASTGGGAPDTQYFGPGTRLTVL.

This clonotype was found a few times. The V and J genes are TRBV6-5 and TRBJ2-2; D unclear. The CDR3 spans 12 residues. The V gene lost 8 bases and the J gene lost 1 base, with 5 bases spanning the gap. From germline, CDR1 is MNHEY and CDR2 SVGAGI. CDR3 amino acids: CASQENTGELFF. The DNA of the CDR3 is TGTGCCAGCCAGGAGAACACCGGGGAGCTGTTTTTT.

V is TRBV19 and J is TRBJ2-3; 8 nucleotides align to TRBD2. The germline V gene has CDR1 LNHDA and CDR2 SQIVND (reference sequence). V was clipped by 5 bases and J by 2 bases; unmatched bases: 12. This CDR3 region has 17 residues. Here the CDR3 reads CASSPLMRGAYTDTQYF. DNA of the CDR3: TGTGCCAGTAGTCCCCTGATGCGGGGGGCGTACACAGATACGCAGTATTTT.